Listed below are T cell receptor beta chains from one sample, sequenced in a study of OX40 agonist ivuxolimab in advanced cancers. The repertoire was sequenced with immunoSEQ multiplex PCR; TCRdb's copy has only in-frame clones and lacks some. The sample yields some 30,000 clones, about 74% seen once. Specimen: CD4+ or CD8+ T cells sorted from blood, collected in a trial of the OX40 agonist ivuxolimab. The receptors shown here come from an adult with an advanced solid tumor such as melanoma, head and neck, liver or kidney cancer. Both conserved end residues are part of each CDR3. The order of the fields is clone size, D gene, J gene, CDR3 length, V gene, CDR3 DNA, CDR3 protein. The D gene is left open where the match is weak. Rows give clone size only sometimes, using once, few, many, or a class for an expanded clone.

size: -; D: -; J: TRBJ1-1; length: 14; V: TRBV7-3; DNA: TGTGCCAGCAGCTTCGGGACGGGAGACACTGAAGCTTTCTTT; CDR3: CASSFGTGDTEAFF
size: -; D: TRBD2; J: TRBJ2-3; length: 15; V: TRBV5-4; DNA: TGTGCCAGCAGTTCAGCGGGGGGGCCGGCAGATACGCAGTATTTT; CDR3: CASSSAGGPADTQYF
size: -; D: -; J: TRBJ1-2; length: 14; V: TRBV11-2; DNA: TGTGCCAGCAGCCCAGGAACAGGGTGGGTAGGCTACACCTTC; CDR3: CASSPGTGWVGYTF
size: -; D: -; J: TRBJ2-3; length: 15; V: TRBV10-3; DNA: TGTGCCATCAGTCCCCCCGGTGGGGGGAGGAATACGCAGTATTTT; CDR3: CAISPPGGGRNTQYF
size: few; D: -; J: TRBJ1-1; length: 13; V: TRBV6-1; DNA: TGTGCCAGCGGACCATCTCAGGGCACTGAAGCTTTCTTT; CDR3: CASGPSQGTEAFF
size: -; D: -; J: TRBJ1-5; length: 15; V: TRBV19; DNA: TGTGCCAGTAGTGCCTACGGGGGGAGAGGTCAGCCCCAGCATTTT; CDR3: CASSAYGGRGQPQHF
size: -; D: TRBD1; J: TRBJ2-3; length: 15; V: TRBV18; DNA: TGTGCCAGCTCACACACAGGGGGCGCGGGAGATACGCAGTATTTT; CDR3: CASSHTGGAGDTQYF
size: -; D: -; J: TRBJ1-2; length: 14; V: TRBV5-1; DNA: TGCGCCAGCAGCCCAAGGACCGGCGACTATGGCTACACCTTC; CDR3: CASSPRTGDYGYTF
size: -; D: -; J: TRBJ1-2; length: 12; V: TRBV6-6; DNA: TGTGCCAGCAGTCCCAGGGAAACGGGCTACACCTTC; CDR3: CASSPRETGYTF
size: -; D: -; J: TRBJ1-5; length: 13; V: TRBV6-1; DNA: TGTGCCAGCAACAGGGAGGGGGATCAGCCCCAGCATTTT; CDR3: CASNREGDQPQHF
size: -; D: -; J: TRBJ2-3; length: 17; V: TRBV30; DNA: TGTGCCTGGAGTGTATTTATTGGGGAACCTCTCACAGATACGCAGTATTTT; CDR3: CAWSVFIGEPLTDTQYF
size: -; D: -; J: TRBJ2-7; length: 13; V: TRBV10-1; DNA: TGCGCCAGCAGTGAAGGATATGTCTACGAGCAGTACTTC; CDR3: CASSEGYVYEQYF
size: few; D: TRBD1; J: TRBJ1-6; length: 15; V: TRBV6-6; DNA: TGTGCCAGCAGTTACGAGCCAGGGGGAAATTCACCCCTCCACTTT; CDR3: CASSYEPGGNSPLHF
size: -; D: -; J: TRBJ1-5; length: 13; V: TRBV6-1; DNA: TGTGCCAGCATTATCACGGGCGATCAGCCCCAGCATTTT; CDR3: CASIITGDQPQHF
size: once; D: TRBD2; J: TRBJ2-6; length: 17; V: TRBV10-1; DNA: TGCGCCAGCAGTGAGTCGGTCCGGGGGGCTGGGGCCAACGTCCTGACTTTC; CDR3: CASSESVRGAGANVLTF
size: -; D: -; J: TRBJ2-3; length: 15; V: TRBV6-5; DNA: TGTGCCAGCAGTTACGGAGCGGGTAGCACAGATACGCAGTATTTT; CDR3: CASSYGAGSTDTQYF
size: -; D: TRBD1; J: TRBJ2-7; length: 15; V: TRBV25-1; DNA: TGTGCCAGCAGCGCACCGGGACAGGGGATAAGGGAGCAGTACTTC; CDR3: CASSAPGQGIREQYF
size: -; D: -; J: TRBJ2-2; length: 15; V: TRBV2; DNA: TGTGCCAGCAGTGGCAAAACCCGAAACACCGGGGAGCTGTTTTTT; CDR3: CASSGKTRNTGELFF
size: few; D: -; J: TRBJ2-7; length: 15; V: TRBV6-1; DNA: TGTGCCAGCAGTGAAGTGGCAGGGGGGAACTACGAGCAGTACTTC; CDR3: CASSEVAGGNYEQYF
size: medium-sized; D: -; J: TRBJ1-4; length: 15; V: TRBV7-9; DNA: TGTGCCAGCCCTTACGGACCCGCAACTAATGAAAAACTGTTTTTT; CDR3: CASPYGPATNEKLFF
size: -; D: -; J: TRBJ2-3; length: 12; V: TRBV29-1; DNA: TGCAGCGCCCGGACTGATAGTGATACGCAGTATTTT; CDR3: CSARTDSDTQYF
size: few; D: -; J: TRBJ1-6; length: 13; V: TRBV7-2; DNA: TGTGCCAGCAGCCCCGGCTCCGTTTCACCCCTCCACTTT; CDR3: CASSPGSVSPLHF
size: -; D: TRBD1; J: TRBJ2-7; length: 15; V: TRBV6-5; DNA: TGTGCCAGCAGCACTACCGGACAGGGGGACAACGAGCAGTACTTC; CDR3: CASSTTGQGDNEQYF
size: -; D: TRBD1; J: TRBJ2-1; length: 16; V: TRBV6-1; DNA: TGTGCCAGCAGTGACCGGGACAGGGGGCGAGGGAATGAGCAGTTCTTC; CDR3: CASSDRDRGRGNEQFF